Listed below are T cell receptor beta chains from one sample, sequenced in a study of T cell responses to AZD1222 COVID-19 vaccine. Method: immunoSEQ multiplex PCR; TCRdb's copy keeps in-frame clones and lacks some. This table has roughly 170,000 clones, 90% appearing once. Source: peripheral blood, taken on day 0 of AZD1222 vaccination. The receptors were sampled from an adult in good health. Both conserved end residues are part of each CDR3. D genes are given only for firm matches. Rows may omit the clone size; those that give it use once, few, many or a size class.

j_call	d_call	v_call	clone_size	cdr3_aa	cdr3_nt
TRBJ2-1	TRBD2	TRBV11-3	.	CASSLGGLAGENEQFF	TGTGCCAGCAGCTTAGGAGGCCTAGCGGGGGAAAATGAGCAGTTCTTC
TRBJ2-7	.	TRBV3-1/TRBV3-2	.	CASSHPFSGEQYF	TGTGCCAGCAGCCATCCCTTTAGCGGCGAGCAGTACTTC
TRBJ1-6	TRBD1	TRBV7-9	once	CASRYRDRERSPLHF	TGTGCCAGCAGATACAGGGACAGGGAGCGGTCACCCCTCCACTTT
TRBJ1-5	TRBD1	TRBV6-6	.	CASRRDSPNQPQHF	TGTGCCAGCAGGCGGGACAGCCCTAATCAGCCCCAGCATTTT
TRBJ2-7	TRBD1	TRBV7-3	.	CASSPHRGLIPPYEQYF	TGTGCCAGCAGCCCACACAGGGGGCTTATCCCTCCCTACGAGCAGTACTTC
TRBJ2-2	.	TRBV7-6	.	CASSLQGHTGELFF	TGTGCCAGCAGCTTACAGGGGCACACCGGGGAGCTGTTTTTT
TRBJ1-2	TRBD1	TRBV5-4	few	CASSLSGTGGYGYTF	TGTGCCAGCAGCTTGTCTGGGACAGGGGGCTATGGCTACACCTTC
TRBJ1-5	.	TRBV29-1	.	CSVLVSGGDQPQHF	TGCAGCGTCTTAGTCTCGGGGGGCGATCAGCCCCAGCATTTT
TRBJ1-1	.	TRBV2	.	CASSDGIPNTEAFF	TGTGCCAGCAGTGATGGAATCCCGAACACTGAAGCTTTCTTT
TRBJ1-2	.	TRBV5-4	.	CASSPPAVDYGYTF	TGTGCCAGCAGCCCCCCGGCAGTAGACTATGGCTACACCTTC
TRBJ2-7	.	TRBV20-1	.	CSASRDGSYEQYF	TGCAGTGCTAGTAGGGACGGCTCCTACGAGCAGTACTTC
TRBJ2-7	TRBD1	TRBV6-5	.	CASSRTGGAYEQYF	TGTGCCAGCAGTCGGACAGGGGGGGCCTACGAGCAGTACTTC
TRBJ1-3	.	TRBV5-1	.	CASSLAGPISGNTIYF	TGCGCCAGCAGCTTGGCTGGACCGATCTCTGGAAACACCATATATTTT
TRBJ2-7	TRBD1	TRBV18	.	CASSTAGQGPHEQYF	TGTGCCAGCTCCACGGCGGGACAGGGCCCCCACGAGCAGTACTTC
TRBJ2-7	.	TRBV6-5	.	CASRQDGAKGEQYF	TGTGCCAGCAGGCAAGACGGAGCTAAGGGCGAGCAGTACTTC
TRBJ2-7	.	TRBV6-2/TRBV6-3	.	CASSTGLGYEQYF	TGTGCCAGCAGTACAGGGTTAGGATACGAGCAGTACTTC
TRBJ1-6	.	TRBV18	.	CASSPRSTDPLHF	TGTGCCAGCTCCCCCCGATCGACAGACCCCCTCCACTTT
TRBJ2-7	.	TRBV11-3	once	CATNQRVGLVEQYF	TGTGCCACCAACCAGAGGGTGGGACTCGTCGAGCAGTACTTC
TRBJ2-7	TRBD2	TRBV19	.	CASSIATRGGTYEQYF	TGTGCCAGTAGTATTGCAACGCGGGGGGGAACCTACGAGCAGTACTTC
TRBJ2-3	.	TRBV6-4	.	CASRERASSRGDTQYF	TGTGCCAGCAGGGAACGGGCCTCCTCGCGGGGTGATACGCAGTATTTT
TRBJ2-2	.	TRBV27	.	CASSFRPTGELFF	TGTGCCAGCAGTTTCCGGCCCACCGGGGAGCTGTTTTTT
TRBJ1-5	.	TRBV4-3	.	CASSQDAEGRGQPQHF	TGCGCCAGCAGCCAAGATGCGGAAGGACGGGGTCAGCCCCAGCATTTT
TRBJ2-4	.	TRBV19	.	CASTRWGQENIQYF	TGTGCCAGTACCCGATGGGGGCAAGAAAACATTCAGTACTTC
TRBJ2-2	TRBD2	TRBV5-6	once	CASSGTSGGALLVAGELFF	TGTGCCAGCAGCGGAACTAGCGGGGGGGCTCTTTTGGTGGCCGGGGAGCTGTTTTTT
TRBJ2-7	TRBD1	TRBV14	.	CASSLRTGGRNEQYF	TGTGCCAGCAGCCTCAGGACAGGGGGTCGAAACGAGCAGTACTTC
TRBJ1-6	TRBD1	TRBV9	.	CASSVEGGGSPLHF	TGTGCCAGCAGCGTAGAAGGGGGCGGTTCACCCCTCCACTTT
TRBJ1-2	.	TRBV7-2	.	CASSRDRYNYGYTF	TGTGCCAGCAGCCGTGACAGATATAACTATGGCTACACCTTC
TRBJ1-6	.	TRBV27	once	CASSTHSRGQRPNSPLHF	TGTGCCAGCAGTACACACTCGCGGGGTCAGAGACCTAATTCACCCCTCCACTTT
TRBJ1-2	.	TRBV7-3	.	CASVGYGYTF	TGTGCCAGCGTTGGGTATGGCTACACCTTC
TRBJ1-4	.	TRBV30	.	CAWSGQLNEKLFF	TGTGCCTGGAGTGGGCAGCTTAATGAAAAACTGTTTTTT
TRBJ2-7	.	TRBV11-2	once	CASSLVQSYEQYF	TGTGCCAGCAGCTTAGTGCAGTCCTACGAGCAGTACTTC
TRBJ1-3	.	TRBV18	.	CASSPPGRGRNTIYF	TGTGCCAGCTCACCCCCGGGGCGGGGGCGAAACACCATATATTTT